This passage covers 29 T cell receptor beta chains from one sample sequenced in a study of T cells in Graves' hyperthyroidism and ophthalmopathy. Researchers took RNA transcripts and amplified the TCR beta CDR3 regions from them. The TCR CDR3 first-round RT-PCR relied on the HTBI primer set. TCRdb itself ran the multiplex PCR reads through MiXCR, one entry per CDR3 protein. Here the sample spans under 700,000 distinct CDR3 sequences, 16% being singletons. The sample was blood. All receptors derive from a young woman with Graves' hyperthyroidism.

This clonotype was seen more than once but under ten times. The chain links TRBV4-2 to TRBJ1-1, with D possibly being TRBD1 (5 bases). CDR1 LGHNA and CDR2 YNFKEQ come from the germline V gene. This CDR3 region has 14 residues. Trimming removed 0 bases at V and 7 bases at J, with 12 bases between. CDR3 DNA: TGTGCCAGCAGCCAAGATTCTCGGGGGTTTGAAGCTTTCTTT. Its protein is CASSQDSRGFEAFF.

There are many counts of this clonotype. This chain joins TRBV11-2 and TRBJ2-2, with TRBD2 as a possible D gene (6 bases). Germline CDR1 and CDR2: SGHAT and FQNNGV. Trimming pared 5 bases from V and 4 bases from J, leaving 14 bases between. The CDR3 is made up of 15 amino acids. The CDR3 loop reads CASSPGGPTTGELFF. The CDR3 DNA reads TGTGCCAGCAGCCCCGGAGGGCCTACCACCGGGGAGCTGTTTTTT.

This clonotype was detected only a few times. This chain joins TRBV20-1 and TRBJ2-1; 9 bases agree with TRBD2. Germline-derived CDR1 and CDR2 are DFQATT and SNEGSKA (reference sequence). The J segment lost 8 bases and the V segment lost 0 bases, leaving 8 bases of the junction unmatched. This CDR3 has 15 residues. The CDR3 sequence is CSAREGGGAYDEQFF. CDR3 in DNA: TGCAGTGCTAGAGAGGGCGGGGGGGCCTATGATGAGCAGTTCTTC.

In this sample, this clonotype turned up many times. The chain carries TRBV3-1 and TRBJ2-1, with D possibly called TRBD1 or TRBD2 (5 bases each). Trimming cost V 7 bases and J 1 base, with 11 bases left between them. Germline V gene data show CDR1 as LGHDT and CDR2 as YNNKEL (reference sequence). CDR3 length equals 14 residues. The CDR3, as DNA: TGTGCCAGCAACCCGGGGCGGTCCTACAATGAGCAGTTCTTC. Translated: CASNPGRSYNEQFF.

The table lists this clonotype with a few counts. The V gene is TRBV19, the J gene TRBJ2-3, with a weak D call TRBD2 (6 bases). V dropped 3 bases and J dropped 6 bases, with 19 bases sitting between them. The CDR3 covers 16 residues. The germline CDR1 and CDR2 sequences are LNHDA and SQIVND (reference sequence). CDR3 coding DNA: TGTGCCAGTAGTATCGGGACTCTTCGCTACGTTGATACGCAGTATTTT. Amino acid sequence: CASSIGTLRYVDTQYF.

The rearrangement links TRBV3-1 to TRBJ1-6; 7 nucleotides match TRBD1. Germline-derived CDR1 and CDR2 are LGHDT and YNNKEL (reference sequence). The CDR3 covers 15 residues. V shed 4 bases, J shed 8 bases, and the junction held 8 bases outside the gene matches. In DNA, the CDR3 is TGTGCCAGCAGCCCTGGGACAGTAGTATATTCACCCCTCCACTTT. Translating it yields CASSPGTVVYSPLHF.

This clonotype was counted between two and nine times. This sequence may be a read error, since a much larger clone differs from it by one base. V gene TRBV28 combines with J gene TRBJ2-7; a possible D gene is TRBD2 (6 bases). The CDR3 contains 13 residues. Germline-derived CDR1 and CDR2 are MDHEN and SYDVKM. The V gene lost 7 bases and the J gene lost 5 bases, with 15 bases spanning the gap. CDR3 sequence (DNA): TGTGCCAGCACCATACGGGGGTTCCACGAGCAGTACTTC. Amino acid sequence: CASTIRGFHEQYF.

J is TRBJ1-5 and V is TRBV7-9, with 9 nucleotides matching TRBD1. After removal of 5 bases from V and 3 bases from J, the junction contained 5 bases not matched to a gene. This CDR3 is built from 15 residues. The germline V gene has CDR1 SEHNR and CDR2 FQNEAQ (reference sequence). The CDR3 DNA sequence: TGTGCCAGCAGCCGAGGGACAGGGTACAATCAGCCCCAGCATTTT. It encodes CASSRGTGYNQPQHF.

At least ten counts were recorded for this clonotype. The chain combines TRBV20-1 with TRBJ2-7, with D uncertain. The CDR3 contains 15 residues. Germline assignment: CDR1 DFQATT and CDR2 SNEGSKA (reference sequence). Trimming took 0 bases from V and 2 from J, leaving 14 bases between them. In DNA form, the CDR3 reads TGCAGTGCTAGAGATCGCGCTAGTTCCCCCTACGAGCAGTACTTC. This gives the protein CSARDRASSPYEQYF.

This clonotype was observed at least ten times. The V gene is TRBV9, the J gene TRBJ1-3; D gene uncertain. The CDR3 extends over 17 amino acids. Trimming took off 0 bases at V and 0 bases at J, with 13 bases between the two ends. Germline CDR1 is SGDLS and CDR2 is YYNGEE. CDR3 in amino acids: CASSVEMWADSGNTIYF. In DNA form, the CDR3 reads TGTGCCAGCAGCGTAGAGATGTGGGCAGACTCTGGAAACACCATATATTTT.

This clonotype was observed many times. V gene TRBV2 combines with J gene TRBJ1-5; tentatively, D is TRBD1 (5 bases). The CDR3 spans 15 residues. Germline V gives CDR1 SNHLY, CDR2 FYNNEI. The V end was cut by 2 bases, the J end by 3 bases, with 11 bases between. CDR3 amino acids: CASSEKTAYNQPQHF. For the CDR3, the DNA is TGTGCCAGCAGTGAAAAGACAGCCTACAATCAGCCCCAGCATTTT.

This clonotype was found a few times. J is TRBJ2-2 and V is TRBV5-1, with 9 bases aligning to TRBD2. The CDR3 has 17 residues. With V trimmed by 4 bases and J by 4 bases, 11 bases remained unmatched. Germline V gene sequence: CDR1 SGHRS, CDR2 YFSETQ. Here the CDR3 reads CASSPRGSGRTTGELFF. The CDR3 region has the DNA TGCGCCAGCAGCCCTAGGGGCAGCGGGAGGACCACCGGGGAGCTGTTTTTT.

The genes are TRBV20-1 and TRBJ2-1; D is possibly TRBD1 (5 bases). The CDR3 has 14 residues. Trimming removed 3 bases at V and 11 bases at J, with 20 bases between. The germline CDR1 and CDR2 sequences are DFQATT and SNEGSKA (reference sequence). CDR3 nucleotides: TGCAGTGCTAGTCCCAGAACCCTACAGGATAAGCAGTTCTTC. As protein: CSASPRTLQDKQFF.

This clonotype was counted a few times. The CDR3 DNA reads as TGTGCCAGCAGCTTAGCGAACCCGACCCACTTTAGGGCCGGGGCCAACGTCCTGACTTTC. Amino acids: CASSLANPTHFRAGANVLTF. This sequence joins TRBV7-8 and TRBJ2-6; no clear D gene. CDR3 length: 20 residues. CDR1 is SGHVS, CDR2 FQNEAQ, per germline. The germline V and J ends were trimmed by 0 bases and 4 bases, with 22 bases remaining between them.

The sample holds one count of this clonotype. V and J are TRBV7-9 and TRBJ1-4; tentatively, D is TRBD1 (6 bases). This CDR3 has 14 amino acids. Germline V gene sequence: CDR1 SEHNR, CDR2 FQNEAQ (reference sequence). V was shortened by 2 bases and J by 7 bases, with 11 bases between the two germline ends. The CDR3 protein is CASSLSGVSEKLFF. In DNA form, the CDR3 reads TGTGCCAGCAGCTTATCAGGGGTCAGTGAAAAACTGTTTTTT.

This clonotype has ten or more counts. This rearrangement joins TRBV2 to TRBJ1-2; D may be TRBD1 (5 bases). The CDR3 has 13 residues. V was pared by 2 bases and J by 8 bases, with 12 bases between. The germline V gene has CDR1 SNHLY and CDR2 FYNNEI. The DNA for the CDR3 is TGTGCCAGCAGTGAATGGGGCAGCAGCGGCTACACCTTC. This sequence encodes CASSEWGSSGYTF.

The sample holds many counts of this clonotype. The V call is TRBV3-1, the J call TRBJ2-5; 11 bases are shared with TRBD2. The V and J ends lost 5 bases and 1 base, in that order; junction bases with no gene match: 6. This CDR3 has 16 amino acids. Germline CDR1 is LGHDT and CDR2 is YNNKEL (reference sequence). CDR3 in amino acids: CASSVGTSGPQETQYF. As DNA, the CDR3 is TGTGCCAGCAGCGTCGGGACTAGCGGCCCCCAAGAGACCCAGTACTTC.

The rearrangement joins TRBV7-2 to TRBJ1-6; D uncertain. V lost 5 bases and J 4 bases, leaving 3 bases between the germline ends. Germline lookup yields CDR1 SGHTA and CDR2 FQGNSA. The CDR3 is 12 amino acids. The CDR3 DNA is TGTGCCAGCAGCCATTATAATTCACCCCTCCACTTT. Encoded protein: CASSHYNSPLHF.

This clonotype came up many times. This chain joins TRBV12-3 or TRBV12-4 and TRBJ1-2; weak D call: TRBD1 (6 bases). V gave up 2 bases and J gave up 4 bases, with 14 bases separating them. This CDR3 comprises 15 residues. CDR3 loop: CASSLSLDRLYGYTF. The CDR3 region has the DNA TGTGCCAGCAGTTTAAGTCTTGACAGGCTCTATGGCTACACCTTC.

Ten or more counts support this clonotype. This sequence joins TRBV11-2 and TRBJ2-5; no reliable D call. CDR3 size: 15 residues. V lost 5 bases and J lost 1, with 14 bases in between. Germline values: CDR1 SGHAT, CDR2 FQNNGV. CDR3 nucleotides: TGTGCCAGCAGCCTCGAGCGAGAATCCCAAGAGACCCAGTACTTC. Translating it yields CASSLERESQETQYF.

This chain links TRBV10-2 with TRBJ1-5, with 8 bases identical to TRBD1. Germline CDR1 WSHSY, CDR2 SAAADI. This CDR3 has 16 amino acids. V lost 2 bases and J lost 0; bases outside the gene matches: 3. CDR3: CASSETGGISNQPQHF. CDR3 DNA: TGCGCCAGCAGTGAGACAGGGGGTATTAGCAATCAGCCCCAGCATTTT.

This clonotype appeared a few times. This may arise from a read error, as a much more abundant clone is one base away. Given the absence of the conserved phenylalanine or tryptophan at the CDR3 end, a read error is likely. The genes are TRBV7-2 and TRBJ1-1, with a weak D call TRBD1 (5 bases). Between the trimmed V and J ends, which lost 2 bases and 5 bases, there was a span of 6 bases. CDR1 is SGHTA and CDR2 is FQGNSA in the germline V gene. This CDR3 comprises 12 residues. CDR3 protein: CASSLRGTEAFL. The CDR3 DNA reads as TGTGCCAGCAGCTTACGGGGGACTGAAGCTTTCCTT.

Comments on this clonotype: One base away lies a much larger clone, so this may be a sequencing read error. This chain links TRBV12-3 or TRBV12-4 with TRBJ1-5; D is possibly TRBD1 (5 bases). Between the trimmed V and J ends, which lost 10 bases and 5 bases, there was a span of 18 bases. The CDR3 loop spans 14 amino acids. As DNA, the CDR3 is TGTGCCACCTCTCAGGGTGGAGGCGATCAGCCCCAGCATTTT. The encoded protein is CATSQGGGDQPQHF.

This clonotype was detected ten times or more. This chain links TRBV6-2 or TRBV6-3 with TRBJ2-7; TRBD1 is a possible D gene (6 bases). The CDR3 consists of 13 residues. The germline gives CDR1 MNHEY, CDR2 SVGEGT. V was shortened by 5 bases and J by 3 bases, with 11 bases between the two germline ends. For the CDR3, the DNA is TGTGCCAGCAGTGCCGGGACACACTACGAGCAGTACTTC. It yields the protein CASSAGTHYEQYF.

This clonotype was seen at least ten times. The chain has TRBV6-4 and TRBJ2-7, with 8 bases that match TRBD1. The CDR3 consists of 15 residues. V trimming: 6 bases; J trimming: 0 bases; junction bases outside the gene matches: 7. The germline V gene encodes CDR1 MRHNA and CDR2 SNTAGT. CDR3 residues: CASSPTGDNSYEQYF. The DNA of the CDR3 is TGTGCCAGCAGCCCGACAGGGGACAACTCCTACGAGCAGTACTTC.

This clonotype was counted many times. The rearrangement joins TRBV6-2 or TRBV6-3 to TRBJ2-3; 10 bases are shared with TRBD2. From germline, CDR1 is MNHEY and CDR2 SVGEGT. This CDR3 has 15 residues. J was trimmed by 3 bases and V by 6 bases; bases with no gene match: 6. The CDR3 here is CASRQLAGHTDTQYF. CDR3 coding DNA: TGTGCCAGCAGACAACTAGCGGGACATACAGATACGCAGTATTTT.

In this sample, this clonotype turned up a few times. This chain links TRBV18 with TRBJ2-4, with D tentatively TRBD1 (5 bases). The V end lost 3 bases, the J end lost 1 base, and 13 bases lay between the germline ends. The CDR3 extends over 16 amino acids. Germline V gene data show CDR1 as KGHSH and CDR2 as LQKENI. DNA of the CDR3: TGTGCCAGCTCACCTCTCAGGGCCACGGCCAAAAACATTCAGTACTTC. Protein sequence: CASSPLRATAKNIQYF.

The V gene is TRBV19, the J gene TRBJ1-3; D is possibly TRBD1 (5 bases). The CDR3 consists of 15 residues. V was pared by 8 bases and J by 0 bases, with 14 bases between. The germline V gene encodes CDR1 LNHDA and CDR2 SQIVND (reference sequence). The CDR3 reads CASFLGEFSGNTIYF. The CDR3 DNA reads as TGTGCCAGTTTTTTAGGGGAGTTCTCTGGAAACACCATATATTTT.

This clonotype was seen a handful of times. The chain recombines TRBV12-5 with TRBJ2-3; D ambiguous. Per germline, CDR1 LGHNT and CDR2 FRNRAP. This CDR3 comprises 15 residues. V lost 4 bases and J lost 4, with 15 bases in between. The CDR3 reads CASGYAGTRSDTQYF. The CDR3 DNA sequence: TGTGCTAGTGGTTACGCCGGAACAAGATCAGATACGCAGTATTTT.